These 7 T cell receptor beta chains originate from one sample sequenced in a study of cytomegalovirus exposure and HLA in healthy donors. Both 60 Vbeta primers and 13 Jbeta primers went into the PCR. Sequenced by immunoSEQ multiplex PCR; TCRdb stores in-frame clones only, minus some. The table has about 78,000 clones, about four fifths seen once. The sequencing sample was made of PBMCs. All receptors come from a man aged 45 to 65 in good health and CMV-seropositive.

Only one count was recorded for this clone. The V and J genes are TRBV6-1 and TRBJ2-2; D is perhaps TRBD2 (5 bases). Trimming pared 0 bases from V and 8 bases from J, leaving 22 bases between. The CDR3 totals 18 residues. The germline gives CDR1 MNHNS, CDR2 SASEGT. The CDR3 DNA reads TGTGCCAGCAGTGAAGCGGTGGGGTCTAGCCGGTTTGGTGGGGAGCTGTTTTTT. Translation: CASSEAVGSSRFGGELFF.

This clone was detected once. The chain employs TRBV6-1 and TRBJ2-5, with TRBD2 as a possible D gene (7 bases). The CDR3 covers 14 residues. Between the trimmed V and J ends, which lost 6 bases and 2 bases, there was a span of 13 bases. Germline values: CDR1 MNHNS, CDR2 SASEGT. Here the CDR3 DNA reads TGTGCCAGCAGGGGGGGGGCGTTGCAAGAGACCCAGTACTTC. Protein product: CASRGGALQETQYF.

The chain recombines TRBV2 with TRBJ2-7; 7 bases are a match to TRBD1. J lost 4 bases, V lost 8 bases, and 8 bases had no gene match. This CDR3 has 13 residues. Per germline, CDR1 SNHLY and CDR2 FYNNEI. For the CDR3, the DNA is TGTGCCAGCGGTGTTAGGGGGCGGTACGAGCAGTACTTC. Translating it yields CASGVRGRYEQYF. Complete variable domain (other parts from reference TRBV2 and TRBJ2-7): EPEVTQTPSHQVTQMGQEVILRCVPISNHLYFYWYRQILGQKVEFLVSFYNNEISEKSEIFDDQFSVERPDGSNFTLKIRSTKLEDSAMYFCASGVRGRYEQYFGPGTRLTVT.

In nucleotides, the CDR3 is TGTGCCCCCCCCTTCTCTGACAGGCGGCACGAGCAGTACTTC. Translation: CAPPFSDRRHEQYF. The chain employs TRBV30 and TRBJ2-7, with D maybe TRBD1 (6 bases). The CDR3 extends over 14 amino acids. The germline CDR1 and CDR2 sequences are GTSNPN and SVGIG (reference sequence). V was cut by 8 bases and J by 5 bases, with 22 bases left in between.

The chain uses TRBV6-1 and TRBJ2-4; 8 bases match TRBD2. The length of the CDR3 is 15 residues. Unmatched junction bases numbered 4, after V lost 0 bases and J lost 6 bases. Germline assignment: CDR1 MNHNS and CDR2 SASEGT. For the CDR3, the DNA is TGTGCCAGCAGTGAAGCGAGCGGGAGTTTAAACATTCAGTACTTC. Its translation is CASSEASGSLNIQYF.

This clone came up once. The chain joins TRBV5-6 to TRBJ1-5, with D uncertain. V lost 4 bases to trimming and J lost 10 bases, with 15 bases between them. The CDR3 extends over 13 amino acids. Germline CDR1 SGHDT, CDR2 YYEEEE. CDR3 DNA sequence: TGTGCCAGCAGCAAGCTAGCAGCTCACCCCCAGCATTTT. It encodes CASSKLAAHPQHF.

This clone has just a few counts. The chain is built from TRBV5-1 and TRBJ1-5, with D perhaps TRBD1 (6 bases). The length of the CDR3 is 14 residues. CDR1 and CDR2 (germline): SGHRS, YFSETQ. Trimming left V 3 bases short and J 8 bases short, with 15 bases between. The CDR3 here is CASSSLEGGEPQHF. CDR3 sequence (DNA): TGCGCCAGCAGCTCGCTGGAGGGGGGGGAGCCCCAGCATTTT.